This entry is about one T cell receptor (beta chain). The Seattle site enrolled patients during active infection and followed them longitudinally. These data are taken from a study of blood T cell repertoires in COVID-19. Overall study context: Donors in the United States, Italy and Spain gave samples during acute or convalescent COVID-19. Sources were T cells, B-cell-depleted T cells, or PBMCs; the material itself was cDNA or gDNA.

Methods used by the authors: Estimation of nucleated cell counts relied on the amplification of reference gene primers. Clones were read by immunoSEQ multiplex PCR, and TCRdb kept only the in-frame ones, dropping some. That table supplies the V and J calls and clone size; D and trimming were determined from the DNA. The data show about 150,000 clones, with 85% to 90% seen just once and 0.45% to 0.6% held by the top ten. The CDR3 totals 12 residues. Germline CDR1 reads MNHNY; CDR2 reads SVGAGI (reference sequence). With 6 bases removed from V and 3 bases from J, the gap between germline ends came to 6 bases.

The source is a man aged 55 to 70 with COVID-19, enrolled during active disease. Sequencing was carried out using peripheral blood. The rearrangement links TRBV6-6 to TRBJ1-5; D call uncertain. CDR3 residues: CASSPFNQPQHF. The CDR3 DNA reads as TGTGCCAGCAGCCCATTCAATCAGCCCCAGCATTTT.